Each of the 5 T cell receptor beta chains below was sequenced from the same sample in a study of graft-versus-host responses after intestinal transplantation. TCRdb's table, derived via immunoSEQ multiplex PCR, lists solely in-frame clones and lacks some. The sample has around 120,000 clones, approximately 95% seen once. Their antigens remain unidentified. The starting material was unstimulated CD8+ T cells sorted from spleen or lymph node cells, obtained before intestinal transplant. All receptors come from a human donor who received an intestinal transplant.

The gene calls are TRBV10-1 and TRBJ2-1; the match to TRBD2 covers 8 bases. The CDR3 spans 15 residues. CDR1 is WNHNN and CDR2 is SYGVQD in the germline V gene (reference sequence). V shed 3 bases and J 8 bases; nucleotides not matched to a gene: 9. The CDR3 sequence is CASSDGREGRDEQFF. The CDR3 region has the DNA TGCGCCAGCAGTGACGGGAGGGAGGGCCGGGATGAGCAGTTCTTC.

The chain has TRBV5-1 and TRBJ2-7; 9 bases are shared with TRBD1. V shed 0 bases, J shed 0 bases, and the junction held 7 bases outside the gene matches. Germline lookup yields CDR1 SGHRS and CDR2 YFSETQ. The CDR3 spans 17 residues. In DNA form, the CDR3 reads TGCGCCAGCAGCTTGGGACAGGGGGGTTTCTACTCCTACGAGCAGTACTTC. Protein: CASSLGQGGFYSYEQYF.

The chain carries TRBV6-5 and TRBJ2-2; no firm D call. The CDR3 sequence is 14 residues long. The germline V and J ends were trimmed by 0 bases and 6 bases, with 8 bases remaining between them. The V gene's germline CDR1 is MNHEY and CDR2 SVGAGI. CDR3 in DNA: TGTGCCAGCAGTTACTCGATAGGCCCCGGGGAGCTGTTTTTT. Encoded protein: CASSYSIGPGELFF.

This chain uses TRBV5-5 with TRBJ2-7; D gene uncertain. CDR3 size: 14 residues. Germline values: CDR1 SGHKS, CDR2 YYEKEE (reference sequence). Trimming took off 7 bases at V and 2 bases at J, with 16 bases between the two ends. DNA for the CDR3: TGTGCCAGCCCCTCGGTCCTGTTGCCCTACGAGCAGTACTTC. The encoded protein is CASPSVLLPYEQYF. Looking up the rest from reference TRBV5-5 and TRBJ2-7 gives the full variable domain: DAGVTQSPTHLIKTRGQQVTLRCSPISGHKSVSWYQQVLGQGPQFIFQYYEKEERGRGNFPDRFSARQFPNYSSELNVNALLLGDSALYLCASPSVLLPYEQYFGPGTRLTVT.

The rearrangement links TRBV28 to TRBJ2-5; 13 bases are shared with TRBD2. The CDR3 length is 18 residues. Unmatched junction bases numbered 6, after V lost 1 base and J lost 1 base. Germline V CDR1 and CDR2: MDHEN, SYDVKM. The CDR3: CASSLLPGTSGAQETQYF. The DNA for the CDR3 is TGTGCCAGCAGTTTATTACCCGGGACTAGCGGGGCCCAAGAGACCCAGTACTTC.